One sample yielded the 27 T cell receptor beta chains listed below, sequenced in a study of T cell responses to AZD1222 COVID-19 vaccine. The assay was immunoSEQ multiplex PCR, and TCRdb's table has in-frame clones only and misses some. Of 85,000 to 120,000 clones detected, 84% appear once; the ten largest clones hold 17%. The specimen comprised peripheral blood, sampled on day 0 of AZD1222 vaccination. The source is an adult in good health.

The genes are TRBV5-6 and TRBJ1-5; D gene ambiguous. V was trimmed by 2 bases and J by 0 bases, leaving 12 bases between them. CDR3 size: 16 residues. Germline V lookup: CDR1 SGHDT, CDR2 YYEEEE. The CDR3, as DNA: TGTGCCAGCAGCTTCATGGGGATGAATAGCAATCAGCCCCAGCATTTT. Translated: CASSFMGMNSNQPQHF.

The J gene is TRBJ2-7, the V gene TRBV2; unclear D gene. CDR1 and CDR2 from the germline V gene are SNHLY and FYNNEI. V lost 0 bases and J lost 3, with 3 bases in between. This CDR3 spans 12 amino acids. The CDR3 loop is CASSEALYEQYF. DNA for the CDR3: TGTGCCAGCAGTGAAGCTCTCTACGAGCAGTACTTC.

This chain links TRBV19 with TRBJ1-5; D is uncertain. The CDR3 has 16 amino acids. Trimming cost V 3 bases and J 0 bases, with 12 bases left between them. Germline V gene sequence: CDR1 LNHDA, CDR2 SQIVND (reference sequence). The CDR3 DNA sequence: TGTGCCAGTAGTATTACCCAGTTTTTTAGCAATCAGCCCCAGCATTTT. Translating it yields CASSITQFFSNQPQHF.

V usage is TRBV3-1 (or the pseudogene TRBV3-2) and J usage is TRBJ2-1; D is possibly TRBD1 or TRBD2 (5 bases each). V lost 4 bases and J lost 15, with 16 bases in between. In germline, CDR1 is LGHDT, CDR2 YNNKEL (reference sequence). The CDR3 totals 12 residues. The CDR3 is CASSLGDLDRFF. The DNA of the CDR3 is TGTGCCAGCAGCCTAGGGGACCTCGACCGGTTCTTC.

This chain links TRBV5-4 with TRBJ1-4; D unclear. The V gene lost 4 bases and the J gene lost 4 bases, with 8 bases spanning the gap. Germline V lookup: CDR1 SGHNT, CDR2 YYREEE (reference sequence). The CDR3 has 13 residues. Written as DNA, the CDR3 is TGTGCCAGCAGCCTGGCGAATAATGAAAAACTGTTTTTT. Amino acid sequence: CASSLANNEKLFF. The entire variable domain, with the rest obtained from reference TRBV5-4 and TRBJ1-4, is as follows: ETGVTQSPTHLIKTRGQQVTLRCSSQSGHNTVSWYQQALGQGPQFIFQYYREEENGRGNFPPRFSGLQFPNYSSELNVNALELDDSALYLCASSLANNEKLFFGSGTQLSVL.

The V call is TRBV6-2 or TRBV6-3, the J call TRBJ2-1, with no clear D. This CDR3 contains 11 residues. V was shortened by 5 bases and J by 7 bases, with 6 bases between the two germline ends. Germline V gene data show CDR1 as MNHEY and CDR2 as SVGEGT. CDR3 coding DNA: TGTGCCAGCAGTCAGGTGAATGAGCAGTTCTTC. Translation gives CASSQVNEQFF.

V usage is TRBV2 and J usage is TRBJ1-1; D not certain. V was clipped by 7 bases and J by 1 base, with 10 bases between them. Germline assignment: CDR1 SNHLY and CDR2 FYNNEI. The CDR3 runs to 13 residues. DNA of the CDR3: TGTGCCAGCATTGTAGATGCGAACACTGAAGCTTTCTTT. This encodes CASIVDANTEAFF.

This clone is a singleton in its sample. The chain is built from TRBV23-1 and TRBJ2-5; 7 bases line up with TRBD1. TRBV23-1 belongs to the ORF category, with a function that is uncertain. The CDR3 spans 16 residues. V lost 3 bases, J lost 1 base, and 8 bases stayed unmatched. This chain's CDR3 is CASSHGTADFQETQYF. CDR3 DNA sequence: TGCGCCAGCAGTCACGGGACAGCGGACTTCCAAGAGACCCAGTACTTC.

The CDR3 DNA follows: TGCGCCAGCAGCCGGGAGGACAGGGGAAACACCATATATTTT. As protein: CASSREDRGNTIYF. The chain couples TRBV4-3 to TRBJ1-3; 7 bases fit TRBD1. V lost 4 bases, J lost 4 bases, and 4 bases stayed unmatched. The germline CDR1 and CDR2 sequences are LGHNA and YSLEER. The CDR3 loop spans 14 amino acids.

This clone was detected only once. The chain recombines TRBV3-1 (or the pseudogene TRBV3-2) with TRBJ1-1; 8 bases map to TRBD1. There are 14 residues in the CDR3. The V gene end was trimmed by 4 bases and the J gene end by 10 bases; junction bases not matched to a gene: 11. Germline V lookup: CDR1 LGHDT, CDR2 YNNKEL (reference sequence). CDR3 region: CASSLGQGSLGAFF. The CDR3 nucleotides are TGTGCCAGCAGCCTAGGACAGGGAAGTTTAGGAGCTTTCTTT.

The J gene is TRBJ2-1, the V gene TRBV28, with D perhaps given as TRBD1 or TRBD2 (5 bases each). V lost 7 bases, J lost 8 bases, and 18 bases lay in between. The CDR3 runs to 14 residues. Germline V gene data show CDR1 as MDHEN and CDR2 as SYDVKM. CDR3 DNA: TGTGCCAGCAAAATTACTATGGGGACGTATGAGCAGTTCTTC. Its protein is CASKITMGTYEQFF.

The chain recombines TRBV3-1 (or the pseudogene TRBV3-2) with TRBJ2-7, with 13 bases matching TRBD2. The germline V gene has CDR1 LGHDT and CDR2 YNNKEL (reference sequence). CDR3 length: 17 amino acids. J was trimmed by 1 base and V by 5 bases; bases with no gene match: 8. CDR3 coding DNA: TGTGCCAGCAGCGAAGGACTAGCGGGGGACCCATCCTACGAGCAGTACGTC. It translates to CASSEGLAGDPSYEQYV.

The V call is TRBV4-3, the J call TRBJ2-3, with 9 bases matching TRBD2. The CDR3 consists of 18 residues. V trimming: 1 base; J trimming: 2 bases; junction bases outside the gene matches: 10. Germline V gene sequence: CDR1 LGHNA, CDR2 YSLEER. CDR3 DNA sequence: TGCGCCAGCAGCCAAGTTCTTGCTAGCGGGAAATACACAGATACGCAGTATTTT. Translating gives CASSQVLASGKYTDTQYF.

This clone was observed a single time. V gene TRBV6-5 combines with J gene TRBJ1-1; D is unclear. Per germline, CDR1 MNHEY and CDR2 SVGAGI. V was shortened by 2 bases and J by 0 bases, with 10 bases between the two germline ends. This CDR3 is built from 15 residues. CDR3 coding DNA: TGTGCCAGCAGTTACCGTCCGTCCATGAACACTGAAGCTTTCTTT. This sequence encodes CASSYRPSMNTEAFF.

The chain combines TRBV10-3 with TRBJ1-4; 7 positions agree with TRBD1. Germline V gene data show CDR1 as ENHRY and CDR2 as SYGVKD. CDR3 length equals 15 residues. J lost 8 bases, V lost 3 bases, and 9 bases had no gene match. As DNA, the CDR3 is TGTGCCATCAGTGACTCACAGGGGATGGGGGAAAAACTGTTTTTT. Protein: CAISDSQGMGEKLFF.

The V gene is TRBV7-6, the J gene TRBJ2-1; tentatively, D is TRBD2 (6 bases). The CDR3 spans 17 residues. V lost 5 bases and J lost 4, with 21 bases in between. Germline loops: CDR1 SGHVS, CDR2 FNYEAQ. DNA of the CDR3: TGTGCCAGCAGCCCCAGAAAGGCGGAGGGCCGGTACAATGAGCAGTTCTTC. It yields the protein CASSPRKAEGRYNEQFF.

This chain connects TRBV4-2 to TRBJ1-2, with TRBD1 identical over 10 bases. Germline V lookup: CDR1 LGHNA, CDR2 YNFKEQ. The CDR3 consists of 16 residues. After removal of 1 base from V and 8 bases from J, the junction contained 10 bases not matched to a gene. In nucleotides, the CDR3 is TGTGCCAGCAGCCAAGTTCCTATCGGACAGGGGGACGGCTACACCTTC. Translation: CASSQVPIGQGDGYTF.

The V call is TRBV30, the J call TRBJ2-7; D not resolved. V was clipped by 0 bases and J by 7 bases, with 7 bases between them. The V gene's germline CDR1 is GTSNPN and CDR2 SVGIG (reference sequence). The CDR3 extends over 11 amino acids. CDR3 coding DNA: TGTGCCTGGAGTGTAGGCAGGGAGCAGTACGTC. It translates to CAWSVGREQYV.

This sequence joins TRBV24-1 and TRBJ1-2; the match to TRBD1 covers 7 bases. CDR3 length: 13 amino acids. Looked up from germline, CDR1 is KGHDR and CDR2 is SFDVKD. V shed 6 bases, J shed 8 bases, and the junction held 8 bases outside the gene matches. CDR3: CATSSGTVDGYTF. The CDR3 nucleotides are TGTGCCACCAGTTCCGGGACAGTCGACGGCTACACCTTC.

The CDR3 protein is CATSRDRGAGNTIYF. For the CDR3, the DNA is TGTGCCACCAGCAGAGATAGGGGGGCAGGAAACACCATATATTTT. The chain has TRBV15 and TRBJ1-3; tentatively, D is TRBD1 (6 bases). Per the germline V gene, CDR1 is LNHNV and CDR2 is YYDKDF (reference sequence). Trimming pared 0 bases from V and 4 bases from J, leaving 10 bases between. The CDR3 loop spans 15 amino acids. Filled out from reference TRBV15 and TRBJ1-3, the complete variable domain reads DAMVIQNPRYQVTQFGKPVTLSCSQTLNHNVMYWYQQKSSQAPKLLFHYYDKDFNNEADTPDNFQSRRPNTSFCFLDIRSPGLGDTAMYLCATSRDRGAGNTIYFGEGSWLTVV.

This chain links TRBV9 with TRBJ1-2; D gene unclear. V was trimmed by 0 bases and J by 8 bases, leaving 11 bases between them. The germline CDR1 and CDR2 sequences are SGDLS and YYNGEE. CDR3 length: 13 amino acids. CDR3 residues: CASSVEFQTGYTF. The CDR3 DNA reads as TGTGCCAGCAGCGTAGAGTTTCAGACCGGCTACACCTTC.

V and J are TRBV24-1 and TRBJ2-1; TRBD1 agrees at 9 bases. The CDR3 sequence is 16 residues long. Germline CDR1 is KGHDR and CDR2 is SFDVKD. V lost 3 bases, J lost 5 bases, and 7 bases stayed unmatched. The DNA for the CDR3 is TGTGCCACCAGTGATCAGGGACAGGGCGTAGACAATGAGCAGTTCTTC. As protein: CATSDQGQGVDNEQFF.

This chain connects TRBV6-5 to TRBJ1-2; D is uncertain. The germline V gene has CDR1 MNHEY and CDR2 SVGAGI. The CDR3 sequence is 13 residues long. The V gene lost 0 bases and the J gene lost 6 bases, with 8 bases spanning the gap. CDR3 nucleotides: TGTGCCAGCAGTTACTCTAGTAATAATGGCTACACCTTC. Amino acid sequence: CASSYSSNNGYTF.

The CDR3 loop reads CATSIGGENTIYF. CDR3 DNA sequence: TGTGCCACCAGCATAGGAGGGGAGAACACCATATATTTT. V and J are TRBV15 and TRBJ1-3; D is perhaps TRBD1 (5 bases). Trimming pared 4 bases from V and 7 bases from J, leaving 11 bases between. Germline loops: CDR1 LNHNV, CDR2 YYDKDF (reference sequence). This CDR3 is 13 amino acids long.

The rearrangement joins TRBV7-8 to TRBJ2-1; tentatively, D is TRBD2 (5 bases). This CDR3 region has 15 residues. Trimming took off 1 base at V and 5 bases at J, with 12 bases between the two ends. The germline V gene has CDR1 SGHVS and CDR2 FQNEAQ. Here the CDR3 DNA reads TGTGCCAGCAGCTTAGGGTTACTAGGTAACAATGAGCAGTTCTTC. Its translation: CASSLGLLGNNEQFF.

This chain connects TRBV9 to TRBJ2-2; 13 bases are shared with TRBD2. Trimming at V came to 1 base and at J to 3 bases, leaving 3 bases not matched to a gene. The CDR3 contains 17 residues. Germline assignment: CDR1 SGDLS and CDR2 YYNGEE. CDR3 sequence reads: CASSVTSGGAYTGELFF. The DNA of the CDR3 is TGTGCCAGCAGCGTAACTAGCGGGGGGGCGTACACCGGGGAGCTGTTTTTT.

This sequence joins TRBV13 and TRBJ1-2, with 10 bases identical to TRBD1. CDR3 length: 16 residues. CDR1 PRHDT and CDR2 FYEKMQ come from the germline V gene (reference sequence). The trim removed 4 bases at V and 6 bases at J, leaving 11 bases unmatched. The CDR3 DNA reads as TGTGCCAGCAGCTCGACCCCCCTAGGACAGGGGGATGGCTACACCTTC. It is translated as CASSSTPLGQGDGYTF.